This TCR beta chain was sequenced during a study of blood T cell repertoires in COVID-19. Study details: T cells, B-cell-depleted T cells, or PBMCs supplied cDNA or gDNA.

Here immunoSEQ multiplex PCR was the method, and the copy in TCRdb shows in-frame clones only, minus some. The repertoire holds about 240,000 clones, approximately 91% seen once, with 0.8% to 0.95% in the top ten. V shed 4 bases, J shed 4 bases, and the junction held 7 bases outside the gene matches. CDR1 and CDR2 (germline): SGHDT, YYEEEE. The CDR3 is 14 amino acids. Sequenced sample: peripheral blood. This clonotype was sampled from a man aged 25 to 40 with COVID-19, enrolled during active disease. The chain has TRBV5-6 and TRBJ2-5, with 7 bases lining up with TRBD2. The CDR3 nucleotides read TGTGCCAGCAGCCCCGCATGGGGGGGAGAGACCCAGTACTTC. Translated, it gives CASSPAWGGETQYF.